This TCR beta chain appears in the sequencing data of a study of T cells after somatic rescue of genetic block. Clones were read by immunoSEQ multiplex PCR, and TCRdb kept only the in-frame ones, dropping some. Found here are about 14,000 clones, roughly three quarters of them singletons; the top ten hold more than 20%. V lost 6 bases and J lost 2, with 18 bases in between. Germline assignment: CDR1 WSHSY and CDR2 SAAADI. The CDR3 covers 16 residues. This chain joins TRBV10-2 and TRBJ2-3; D remains ambiguous. This TCR was sampled from a boy younger than 18. Sequencing input: peripheral blood mononuclear cells (PBMCs). CDR3: CASRPLRNWVTDTQYF. CDR3 DNA sequence: TGCGCCAGCAGGCCGCTAAGGAATTGGGTCACAGATACGCAGTATTTT.